This entry lists 16 T cell receptor beta chains sequenced from one sample in a study of T and B cells in COVID-19 patients. Each TRB amplification used roughly 230-550 ng of genomic DNA from blood. Multiplex PCR with BIOMED2 TRB-A/B primer pools amplified TRB rearrangements. TCRdb passed the multiplex PCR reads through MiXCR, listing each CDR3 protein once. The table includes roughly 11,000 distinct CDR3 sequences, 25% to 35% detected once. Source material: blood. Source of these receptors: a human donor who had recovered from COVID-19.

The genes are TRBV20-1 and TRBJ2-3, with 7 positions matching TRBD1. Germline CDR1 is DFQATT and CDR2 is SNEGSKA (reference sequence). This CDR3 is 14 amino acids long. V lost 5 bases and J lost 3; bases outside the gene matches: 8. CDR3 protein: CSARQGVGTDTQYF. The CDR3 nucleotides are TGCAGTGCTCGTCAGGGGGTTGGTACAGATACGCAGTATTTT.

Judged by abundance, this clonotype is medium-sized. The chain uses TRBV19 and TRBJ2-3, with a possible D match to TRBD1 (6 bases). The CDR3 extends over 14 amino acids. The V gene's germline CDR1 is LNHDA and CDR2 SQIVND (reference sequence). V lost 7 bases, J lost 2 bases, and 13 bases lay in between. The CDR3 sequence is CASNTDSLTDTQYF. The CDR3 DNA follows: TGTGCCAGTAATACGGACAGCCTCACAGATACGCAGTATTTT.

The chain employs TRBV24-1 and TRBJ2-1, with 8 bases lining up with TRBD2. This CDR3 contains 16 residues. CDR1 KGHDR and CDR2 SFDVKD come from the germline V gene. With V trimmed by 2 bases and J by 7 bases, 9 bases remained unmatched. CDR3 region: CATSDSPRGGRNEQFF. The CDR3, as DNA: TGTGCCACCAGTGATTCTCCTAGGGGCGGGAGGAATGAGCAGTTCTTC.

This clonotype turned up a few times. This sequence joins TRBV6-2 or TRBV6-3 and TRBJ2-2; D uncertain. The CDR3 contains 13 residues. The germline V gene has CDR1 MNHEY and CDR2 SVGEGT. The V and J ends lost 2 bases and 5 bases respectively, with 6 bases between them. The CDR3 DNA sequence: TGTGCCAGCAGTTACGGGGAAACCGGGGAGCTGTTTTTT. Its translation is CASSYGETGELFF.

This clonotype was counted between two and nine times. The chain links TRBV12-3 or TRBV12-4 to TRBJ2-5, with D tentatively TRBD2 (5 bases). V lost 6 bases, J lost 4 bases, and 18 bases lay in between. The CDR3 length is 15 residues. The DNA of the CDR3 is TGTGCCAGCAGCCCGCTCTCGGACTTCGGAGAGACCCAGTACTTC. It yields the protein CASSPLSDFGETQYF.

There are a few counts of this clonotype. The rearrangement uses TRBV27 and TRBJ2-1; 11 nucleotides match TRBD2. The J segment lost 7 bases and the V segment lost 7 bases, leaving 9 bases of the junction unmatched. The CDR3 contains 15 residues. The V gene's germline CDR1 is MNHEY and CDR2 SMNVEV (reference sequence). CDR3 region: CASNKGLAVWNEQFF. The CDR3 coding sequence is TGTGCCAGCAATAAGGGACTAGCGGTATGGAATGAGCAGTTCTTC.

This chain uses TRBV20-1 with TRBJ2-1; D not resolved. Germline CDR1 reads DFQATT; CDR2 reads SNEGSKA (reference sequence). Trimming cost V 3 bases and J 6 bases, with 21 bases left between them. CDR3 length: 16 amino acids. CDR3 nucleotide sequence: TGCAGTGCTAGGAGCAGCTCTAGTTTTTACGGCAATGAGCAGTTCTTC. Translation gives CSARSSSSFYGNEQFF.

This clonotype ranks as medium-sized. The V and J genes are TRBV29-1 and TRBJ1-2, with D possibly being TRBD1 (6 bases). Looked up from germline, CDR1 is SQVTM and CDR2 is ANQGSEA. V was clipped by 7 bases and J by 7 bases, with 13 bases between them. There are 11 residues in the CDR3. CDR3 loop: CSEHRVSGYTF. The CDR3 DNA reads TGCAGCGAGCACAGGGTCTCTGGCTACACCTTC.

For this clonotype: A clone one base away is much larger, so this may be a read error. The rearrangement joins TRBV29-1 to TRBJ1-1, with 7 nucleotides matching TRBD1. Germline values: CDR1 SQVTM, CDR2 ANQGSEA. The CDR3 has 13 residues. CDR3 in DNA: TGCAGCGTGTGGACAGGCGCTAACACTGACGCTTTCTTT. It translates to CSVWTGANTDAFF. Combining the CDR3 with reference TRBV29-1 and TRBJ1-1 gives the whole variable domain SAVISQKPSRDICQRGTSLTIQCQVDSQVTMMFWYRQQPGQSLTLIATANQGSEATYESGFVIDKFPISRPNLTFSTLTVSNMSPEDSSIYLCSVWTGANTDAFFGQGTRLTVV.

In its sample, this clonotype was seen a few times. The chain links TRBV20-1 to TRBJ2-5, with no clear D. The CDR3 runs 14 residues. Germline CDR1 reads DFQATT; CDR2 reads SNEGSKA (reference sequence). V gave up 0 bases and J gave up 1 base, with 9 bases separating them. This CDR3 is CSARDRMGQETQYF. The CDR3, as DNA: TGCAGTGCTAGAGATCGAATGGGCCAAGAGACCCAGTACTTC.

By frequency in the sample, this clonotype is medium-sized. The rearrangement joins TRBV5-5 to TRBJ2-1; D assignment may be TRBD1 or TRBD2 (5 bases each). Deletions cut 4 bases from V and 3 bases from J, with 11 bases between. Per germline, CDR1 SGHKS and CDR2 YYEKEE (reference sequence). CDR3 length equals 14 residues. The DNA of the CDR3 is TGTGCCAGCAGCATAGGGGACGACTACAATGAGCAGTTCTTC. Translation: CASSIGDDYNEQFF.

The V call is TRBV6-5, the J call TRBJ1-2, with 8 bases fitting TRBD1. Per germline, CDR1 MNHEY and CDR2 SVGAGI. This CDR3 has 16 amino acids. V lost 6 bases to trimming and J lost 7 bases; unmatched junction nucleotides: 16. The DNA of the CDR3 is TGTGCCAGCAGCTTCGGACAGGGTAGGATGTTAAGTGGCTACACCTTC. This gives the protein CASSFGQGRMLSGYTF.

V gene TRBV20-1 combines with J gene TRBJ2-1, with a possible D match to TRBD2 (5 bases). The CDR3 contains 12 residues. Germline V lookup: CDR1 DFQATT, CDR2 SNEGSKA (reference sequence). The V end lost 6 bases, the J end lost 14 bases, and 20 bases lay between the germline ends. CDR3: CSARTSGRLEFF. CDR3 coding DNA: TGCAGTGCCCGGACTTCTGGGCGCCTAGAGTTCTTC.

The gene calls are TRBV24-1 and TRBJ2-2; a possible D gene is TRBD2 (6 bases). Germline loops: CDR1 KGHDR, CDR2 SFDVKD. V was trimmed by 0 bases and J by 0 bases, leaving 16 bases between them. The CDR3 has 19 amino acids. The DNA of the CDR3 is TGTGCCACCAGTGATTTGCTGGGTAGCGGCCTGGCGAACACCGGGGAGCTGTTTTTT. The encoded protein is CATSDLLGSGLANTGELFF.

This clonotype has just a few counts. This rearrangement joins TRBV29-1 to TRBJ2-3, with TRBD1 matching over 10 bases. The V segment lost 7 bases and the J segment 4 bases; nucleotides outside the gene matches: 5. This CDR3 is 13 amino acids long. CDR1 and CDR2 from the germline V gene are SQVTM and ANQGSEA. The CDR3 protein is CSGRQGASDTQYF. CDR3 bases: TGCAGCGGCCGACAGGGGGCATCAGATACGCAGTATTTT.

There are many counts of this clonotype. The V and J genes are TRBV12-3 or TRBV12-4 and TRBJ2-2; D not certain. The CDR3 loop spans 12 amino acids. With 3 bases removed from V and 7 bases from J, the gap between germline ends came to 6 bases. The CDR3 bases are TGTGCCAGCAGTTTGACGGGCGGGGAGCTGTTTTTT. Translation gives CASSLTGGELFF.